A single sample gave rise to the 20 T cell receptor beta chains below, sequenced in a study of cytomegalovirus exposure and HLA in healthy donors (dated by TCRdb to the late 2010s). Preparation of the library involved the immunoSEQ multiplex PCR assay. A mixture of 60 forward primers for TCR Vbeta segments and 13 reverse primers for TCR Jbeta segments was used in the multiplex PCR. In TCRdb, the immuneACCESS table is reduced to in-frame sequences with V and J assigned. These tables do not hold every clone; where another copy was compared, an unresolved V gene accounts for under half, and the others remain unexplained. The sample records 150,000 to 200,000 clones, approximately 80% of which are singletons. The biggest ten clones account for roughly 2% of the sample. Sequenced: PBMCs. The receptors stem from a woman aged 18-29 years in good health and CMV-seropositive.

The V call is TRBV18, the J call TRBJ1-1; the D is unclear. Germline CDR1 KGHSH, CDR2 LQKENI. The CDR3 has 15 amino acids. V gave up 0 bases and J gave up 1 base, with 9 bases separating them. The chain's CDR3 is CASSPPNSWNTEAFF. The CDR3, as DNA: TGTGCCAGCTCACCACCGAACAGTTGGAACACTGAAGCTTTCTTT.

The chain combines TRBV18 with TRBJ1-3, with D perhaps TRBD1 (5 bases). The CDR3 loop spans 14 amino acids. Germline V gene sequence: CDR1 KGHSH, CDR2 LQKENI. Trimming took off 4 bases at V and 0 bases at J, with 7 bases between the two ends. The CDR3 coding sequence is TGTGCCAGCTCACAGGACATCTCTGGAAACACCATATATTTT. This encodes CASSQDISGNTIYF.

This chain connects TRBV19 to TRBJ2-7; D possibly corresponds to TRBD2 (7 bases). Germline-derived CDR1 and CDR2 are LNHDA and SQIVND (reference sequence). CDR3 length equals 18 residues. Trimming took off 7 bases at V and 0 bases at J, with 25 bases between the two ends. The CDR3 DNA reads TGTGCCAGTAATGGGGGGGCAGGGCCCTCGCCCCTCTCCTACGAGCAGTACGTC. Protein product: CASNGGAGPSPLSYEQYV.

The V call is TRBV7-2, the J call TRBJ1-2, with D possibly matching TRBD1 (6 bases). V was clipped by 0 bases and J by 8 bases, with 16 bases between them. The V gene's germline CDR1 is SGHTA and CDR2 FQGNSA. CDR3 size: 15 residues. The CDR3 is CASSLAQPSGGGYTF. In DNA form, the CDR3 reads TGTGCCAGCAGCTTAGCCCAGCCTTCGGGGGGCGGCTACACCTTC.

This sequence joins TRBV28 and TRBJ1-5; possibly TRBD1 for D (6 bases). The CDR3 runs to 15 residues. V was cut by 7 bases and J by 7 bases, with 20 bases left in between. Germline V lookup: CDR1 MDHEN, CDR2 SYDVKM. The CDR3 loop is CASMGGRGTNQPQHF. Written as DNA, the CDR3 is TGTGCCAGCATGGGGGGGCGCGGTACTAACCAGCCCCAGCATTTT.

This clone was counted between two and nine times. V gene TRBV12-5 combines with J gene TRBJ1-3, with a weak D call TRBD1 (5 bases). CDR1 is LGHNT and CDR2 is FRNRAP in the germline V gene. The CDR3 totals 14 residues. V lost 2 bases and J 2 bases, leaving 7 bases between the germline ends. The CDR3 protein is CASGLPGTGNTIYF. DNA for the CDR3: TGTGCTAGTGGTTTGCCAGGGACTGGAAACACCATATATTTT.

The chain joins TRBV6-1 to TRBJ2-7; TRBD2 agrees at 8 bases. The germline CDR1 and CDR2 sequences are MNHNS and SASEGT. The CDR3 runs 15 residues. V shed 7 bases and J 6 bases; nucleotides not matched to a gene: 14. For the CDR3, the DNA is TGTGCCAGCATGCCTACCGGGACTAGTCGTGCCGAGCAGTACTTC. It translates to CASMPTGTSRAEQYF.

This chain connects TRBV6-4 to TRBJ2-3; TRBD2 agrees at 11 bases. J was trimmed by 2 bases and V by 3 bases; bases with no gene match: 1. CDR3 size: 15 residues. Germline V gene lookup returns CDR1 MRHNA and CDR2 SNTAGT. The CDR3 spells CASSELAGDTDTQYF. CDR3 DNA sequence: TGTGCCAGCAGTGAACTAGCGGGGGACACAGATACGCAGTATTTT.

V is TRBV14 and J is TRBJ1-2; 7 nucleotides line up with TRBD1. V shed 4 bases, J shed 6 bases, and the junction held 8 bases outside the gene matches. There are 14 residues in the CDR3. Per germline, CDR1 SGHDN and CDR2 FVKESK. The CDR3: CASSLRGLVDGYTF. The CDR3 DNA sequence: TGTGCCAGCAGCCTAAGGGGGCTGGTGGATGGCTACACCTTC.

This clone was counted between two and nine times. The genes are TRBV2 and TRBJ2-3; 10 bases line up with TRBD2. After removal of 8 bases from V and 3 bases from J, the junction contained 8 bases not matched to a gene. Germline V gene lookup returns CDR1 SNHLY and CDR2 FYNNEI. This CDR3 is 15 amino acids long. The CDR3 sequence: CASFLAGVRTDTQYF. The CDR3, as DNA: TGTGCCAGCTTTCTAGCGGGGGTCAGGACAGATACGCAGTATTTT.

Only one count was recorded for this clone. The V and J genes are TRBV10-2 and TRBJ2-3; the match to TRBD2 covers 11 bases. J was trimmed by 4 bases and V by 7 bases; bases with no gene match: 4. CDR3 length: 14 amino acids. Germline lookup yields CDR1 WSHSY and CDR2 SAAADI. The DNA for the CDR3 is TGCGCCAGCACGTTAGCGGGGGGGTCAGATACGCAGTATTTT. Its protein product is CASTLAGGSDTQYF.

This clone showed up just once. The junction departs from the called germline gene at one end, perhaps through a read error. The rearrangement joins TRBV7-7 to TRBJ2-1, with TRBD2 matching 7 bases. The length of the CDR3 is 13 residues. CDR1 is SSHAT, CDR2 FNYEAQ, per germline (reference sequence). Here the CDR3 DNA reads TGTGCTAGCAGCTTGGGACTATCTAATGAGCAGTTCTTC. Translating gives CASSLGLSNEQFF.

The sample holds one count of this clone. CDR3 sequence (DNA): TGTGCCAGCAGCGGTGGGACAGATTCCTCTCGGGTGTACAATGAGCAGTTCTTC. This sequence encodes CASSGGTDSSRVYNEQFF. V gene TRBV11-2 combines with J gene TRBJ2-1; TRBD1 aligns across 7 bases. CDR1 and CDR2 from the germline V gene are SGHAT and FQNNGV. The CDR3 runs 18 residues. The V segment lost 5 bases and the J segment 4 bases; nucleotides outside the gene matches: 17.

The V and J genes are TRBV9 and TRBJ2-1, with TRBD2 matching 13 bases. V shed 3 bases, J shed 10 bases, and the junction held 7 bases outside the gene matches. The CDR3 has 15 amino acids. CDR1 is SGDLS and CDR2 is YYNGEE in the germline V gene. CDR3 coding DNA: TGTGCCAGCAGCGCGACTAGCGGGGGGCCCGGCGAGCAGTTCTTC. Encoded protein: CASSATSGGPGEQFF. Variable domain in full (rest from reference TRBV9 and TRBJ2-1): DSGVTQTPKHLITATGQRVTLRCSPRSGDLSVYWYQQSLDQGLQFLIQYYNGEERAKGNILERFSAQQFPDLHSELNLSSLELGDSALYFCASSATSGGPGEQFFGPGTRLTVL.

The chain recombines TRBV6-1 with TRBJ2-5, with a weak D call TRBD1 (7 bases). CDR3 size: 15 residues. V was trimmed by 3 bases and J by 2 bases, leaving 13 bases between them. Germline CDR1 and CDR2: MNHNS and SASEGT. This CDR3 reads CASSENRGGQETQYF. In DNA form, the CDR3 reads TGTGCCAGCAGTGAGAACAGGGGAGGACAAGAGACCCAGTACTTC.

This chain connects TRBV4-1 to TRBJ2-5; 11 nucleotides line up with TRBD1. Germline CDR1 is MGHRA and CDR2 is YSYEKL. The V segment lost 6 bases and the J segment 2 bases; nucleotides outside the gene matches: 5. The CDR3 totals 15 residues. CDR3 loop: CASRARDRGQETQYF. DNA of the CDR3: TGCGCCAGCAGGGCCCGGGACAGGGGGCAAGAGACCCAGTACTTC.

A few counts support this clone. This chain joins TRBV19 and TRBJ1-1; perhaps TRBD1 as D (6 bases). CDR3 length: 16 amino acids. Trimming removed 7 bases from V and 3 bases from J, with 21 bases in between. Germline lookup yields CDR1 LNHDA and CDR2 SQIVND (reference sequence). CDR3 protein: CASTSRDINWYTEAFF. As DNA, the CDR3 is TGTGCCAGTACGTCTCGGGACATAAACTGGTACACTGAAGCTTTCTTT. Full variable domain (missing parts from reference TRBV19 and TRBJ1-1): DGGITQSPKYLFRKEGQNVTLSCEQNLNHDAMYWYRQDPGQGLRLIYYSQIVNDFQKGDIAEGYSVSREKKESFPLTVTSAQKNPTAFYLCASTSRDINWYTEAFFGQGTRLTVV.

This rearrangement joins TRBV5-4 to TRBJ2-7, with 7 bases that match TRBD2. CDR3 size: 14 residues. Germline lookup yields CDR1 SGHNT and CDR2 YYREEE (reference sequence). With V trimmed by 3 bases and J by 5 bases, 8 bases remained unmatched. The CDR3 DNA follows: TGTGCCAGCAGCTGGGGCGGGGGTCCCGACGAGCAGTACGTC. As protein: CASSWGGGPDEQYV.

The chain links TRBV5-6 to TRBJ1-4; 9 positions agree with TRBD1. The CDR3 is 17 residues long. CDR1 is SGHDT, CDR2 YYEEEE, per germline. Trimming took 3 bases from V and 6 from J; bases not matched to a gene: 12. This CDR3 reads CASSSQGARQGDEKLFF. CDR3 coding DNA: TGTGCCAGCAGCTCACAGGGGGCGCGACAGGGCGATGAAAAACTGTTTTTT.

Here the CDR3 DNA reads TGTGCCAGTAGTAGCCGTAGCGGGGGGGTGACAGATACGCAGTATTTT. This sequence encodes CASSSRSGGVTDTQYF. This chain links TRBV19 with TRBJ2-3, with TRBD2 matching 11 bases. Germline trimming cut 4 bases from V and 3 bases from J; bases unmatched to any gene: 6. The CDR3 contains 16 residues. Germline loops: CDR1 LNHDA, CDR2 SQIVND (reference sequence).